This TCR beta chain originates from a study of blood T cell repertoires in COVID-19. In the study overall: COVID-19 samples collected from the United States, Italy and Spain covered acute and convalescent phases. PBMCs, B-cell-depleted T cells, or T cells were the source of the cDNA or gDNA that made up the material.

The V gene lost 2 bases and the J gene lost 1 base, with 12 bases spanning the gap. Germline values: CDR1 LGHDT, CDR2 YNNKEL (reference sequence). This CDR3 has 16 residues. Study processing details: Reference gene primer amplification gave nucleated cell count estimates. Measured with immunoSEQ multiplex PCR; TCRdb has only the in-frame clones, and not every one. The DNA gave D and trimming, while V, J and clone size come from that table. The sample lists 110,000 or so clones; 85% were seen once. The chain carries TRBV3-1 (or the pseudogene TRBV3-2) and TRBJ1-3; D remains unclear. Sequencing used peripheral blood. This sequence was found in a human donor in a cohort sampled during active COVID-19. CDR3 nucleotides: TGTGCCAGCAGCCAACAATGGACGGGATCTGGAAACACCATATATTTT. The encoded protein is CASSQQWTGSGNTIYF.